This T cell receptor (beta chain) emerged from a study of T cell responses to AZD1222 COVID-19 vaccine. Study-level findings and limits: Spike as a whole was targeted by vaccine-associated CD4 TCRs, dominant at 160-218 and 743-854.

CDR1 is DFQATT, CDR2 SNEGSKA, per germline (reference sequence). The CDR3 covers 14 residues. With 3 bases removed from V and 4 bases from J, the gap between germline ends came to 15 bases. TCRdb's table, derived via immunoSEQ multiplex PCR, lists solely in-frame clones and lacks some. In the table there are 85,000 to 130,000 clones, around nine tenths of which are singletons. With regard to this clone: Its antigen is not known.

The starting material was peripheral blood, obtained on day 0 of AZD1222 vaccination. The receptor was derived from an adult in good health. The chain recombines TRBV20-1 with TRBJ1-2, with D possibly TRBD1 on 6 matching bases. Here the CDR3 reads CSASLGGRGYGYTF. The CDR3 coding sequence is TGCAGTGCTAGTCTCGGGGGGCGAGGCTATGGCTACACCTTC.